This TCR beta chain was sequenced for a study of patients and donors after allogeneic stem cell transplantation. In its sample, this clonotype was seen a few times. MiXCR, applied by TCRdb to the RT-PCR reads, yields one record per CDR3 protein. The table shows fewer than 500,000 distinct CDR3 sequences, with around 15% occurring only once. V dropped 5 bases and J dropped 9 bases, with 12 bases sitting between them. The CDR3 is 12 residues long. CDR1 and CDR2 (germline): SGHTA, FQGNSA. The sequence was obtained from a human donor who was either an allogeneic HSCT recipient or a stem cell or donor lymphocyte infusion donor (not recorded which). It is not recorded whose cells these are; they may come from a transplant donor. The sequencing sample was made of blood, either unsorted or a sorted T cell fraction (not recorded which). The chain is built from TRBV7-2 and TRBJ2-3; D may be TRBD1 or TRBD2 (5 bases each). The CDR3 protein is CASSRPGTTQYF. The CDR3 DNA is TGTGCCAGCAGCCGCCCCGGGACCACGCAGTATTTT.